One T cell receptor beta chain is described in this entry. Its antigen is undetermined. The data are from a study of TIL therapy for anti-PD-1-resistant metastatic lung cancer. Time point defined: pre-treatment sample, taken before nivolumab and TIL therapy. Sequencing used immunoSEQ v3. Profiled with immunoSEQ multiplex PCR; TCRdb holds only in-frame clones, not every one. The sample contains under 70,000 clones, around 79% of which appear only once. Study findings and constraints: Patients were highly selected, enriched for treatment-naive, never-smoker and oncogene-addicted cases.

The specimen comprised blood, sampled at baseline. This TCR derives from a person between 25 and 80 years old with non-small cell lung cancer.

The CDR3 spells CASSRAGTQYF. The CDR3 DNA sequence: TGTGCCAGCAGCCGTGCAGGGACCCAGTACTTC. The chain uses TRBV27 and TRBJ2-5; D unclear. This CDR3 is 11 amino acids long. Germline CDR1 reads MNHEY; CDR2 reads SMNVEV (reference sequence). The V end was cut by 6 bases, the J end by 7 bases, with 9 bases between.